Following are 5 T cell receptor beta chains from one sample sequenced in a study of read filtering for tumor transcriptome and immune sequencing. From roughly 0.4 ug of RNA, a library with molecular barcoded alpha/delta and beta/gamma adaptors was made. TCRdb passed the reads through MiXCR, listing each CDR3 protein once. Found here are roughly 82,000 distinct CDR3 sequences, about 12% of them singletons; the top ten hold 15%. The source material was a population of CD138-negative cells sorted from bone marrow. The source is a donor aged 40 or older with multiple myeloma.

The chain combines TRBV28 with TRBJ2-7; D not resolved. V was pared by 6 bases and J by 0 bases, with 15 bases between. This CDR3 is 15 amino acids long. The germline CDR1 and CDR2 sequences are MDHEN and SYDVKM. The CDR3 sequence is CASRNLVGRSYEQYF. The CDR3 coding sequence is TGTGCCAGCAGAAATTTGGTGGGCCGCTCCTACGAGCAGTACTTC.

At least ten counts were recorded for this clonotype. The CDR3 bases are TGTGCCAGCAGTTTCGTCAATGAGCAGTTCTTC. Encoded protein: CASSFVNEQFF. V gene TRBV6-1 combines with J gene TRBJ2-1, with D unclear. This CDR3 spans 11 amino acids. Germline loops: CDR1 MNHNS, CDR2 SASEGT. Trimming removed 5 bases at V and 6 bases at J, with 5 bases between.

This clonotype was counted ten times or more. CDR3 nucleotides: TGTGCCAGCAGTTCCTCAGGAACGGGCGACACTGAAGCTTTCTTT. Translated: CASSSSGTGDTEAFF. The rearrangement links TRBV28 to TRBJ1-1, with D uncertain. This CDR3 has 15 amino acids. CDR1 MDHEN and CDR2 SYDVKM come from the germline V gene. V was cut by 4 bases and J by 3 bases, with 15 bases left in between.

This clonotype occurred many times. The genes are TRBV5-1 and TRBJ2-3; perhaps TRBD2 as D (6 bases). The CDR3 runs 14 residues. Trimming removed 3 bases from V and 3 bases from J, with 11 bases in between. CDR1 SGHRS and CDR2 YFSETQ come from the germline V gene. CDR3 region: CASSSQGGTDTQYF. The CDR3 DNA follows: TGCGCCAGCAGCTCCCAGGGAGGAACAGATACGCAGTATTTT.

This clonotype was picked up many times. CDR3 in amino acids: CASSPPTGRDTEAFF. For the CDR3, the DNA is TGTGCCAGCAGCCCCCCGACAGGGCGAGACACTGAAGCTTTCTTT. The V call is TRBV7-9, the J call TRBJ1-1; 7 nucleotides align to TRBD1. V trimming: 5 bases; J trimming: 3 bases; junction bases outside the gene matches: 9. CDR3 length: 15 residues. Germline-derived CDR1 and CDR2 are SEHNR and FQNEAQ (reference sequence).